What follows are 8 T cell receptor beta chains derived from one specimen sequenced in a study of blood T cell repertoires in COVID-19. Repertoires were generated with immunoSEQ multiplex PCR, while TCRdb's copy carries only in-frame clones and drops some. The sample lists about 81,000 clones, roughly four fifths seen once, with roughly 13% in the top ten. The sequencing sample was made of peripheral blood. The receptor source for this set is a human donor in a cohort sampled during active COVID-19.

This CDR3 is CASSQDTGGSTEAFF. For the CDR3, the DNA is TGTGCCAGCAGCCAAGATACCGGAGGCTCCACTGAAGCTTTCTTT. This chain connects TRBV3-1 (or the pseudogene TRBV3-2) to TRBJ1-1; no clear D. The CDR3 runs 15 residues. Germline V gene lookup returns CDR1 LGHDT and CDR2 YNNKEL (reference sequence). V lost 0 bases to trimming and J lost 4 bases, with 12 bases between them.

The rearrangement links TRBV28 to TRBJ1-3; 7 bases are shared with TRBD1. The germline CDR1 and CDR2 sequences are MDHEN and SYDVKM. The V segment lost 2 bases and the J segment 4 bases; nucleotides outside the gene matches: 5. CDR3 length: 15 residues. CDR3 sequence (DNA): TGTGCCAGCAGTTTACTGGGACAGAGAGGAAACACCATATATTTT. It codes for CASSLLGQRGNTIYF.

The table lists this clone with a few counts. The V and J genes are TRBV5-1 and TRBJ2-5; D call uncertain. The CDR3 covers 12 residues. Trimming stripped 4 bases from V and 0 bases from J, with 4 bases between. Germline CDR1 and CDR2: SGHRS and YFSETQ. This chain's CDR3 is CASSLYQETQYF. The CDR3 DNA is TGCGCCAGCAGCCTATACCAAGAGACCCAGTACTTC.

J is TRBJ2-3 and V is TRBV5-4; D is possibly TRBD2 (6 bases). The CDR3 runs 13 residues. The germline gives CDR1 SGHNT, CDR2 YYREEE (reference sequence). The V end was cut by 4 bases, the J end by 2 bases, with 8 bases between. The CDR3 loop is CASSRDSTDTQYF. In DNA form, the CDR3 reads TGTGCCAGCAGCCGGGACTCCACAGATACGCAGTATTTT.

The rearrangement uses TRBV2 and TRBJ1-1; D unresolved. Germline CDR1 is SNHLY and CDR2 is FYNNEI. The CDR3 is made up of 11 amino acids. V was clipped by 7 bases and J by 6 bases, with 9 bases between them. The CDR3 protein is CASIDYSEAFF. CDR3 coding DNA: TGTGCCAGCATCGACTATTCTGAAGCTTTCTTT.

This clone was counted ten times or more. The V and J genes are TRBV4-2 and TRBJ2-7; TRBD2 matches at 10 bases. J gave up 6 bases and V 0 bases, and 8 bases lay outside the gene matches. The germline gives CDR1 LGHNA, CDR2 YNFKEQ. CDR3 length: 16 amino acids. CDR3 protein: CASSQDYLAGDFEQYF. DNA for the CDR3: TGTGCCAGCAGCCAAGATTACCTAGCGGGGGATTTCGAGCAGTACTTC.

The genes are TRBV4-1 and TRBJ1-5; no reliable D call. Germline V lookup: CDR1 MGHRA, CDR2 YSYEKL. Trimming pared 1 base from V and 7 bases from J, leaving 5 bases between. CDR3 size: 12 residues. The CDR3 sequence: CASSQGGQPQHF. CDR3 nucleotide sequence: TGCGCCAGCAGCCAAGGCGGGCAGCCCCAGCATTTT.

The rearrangement links TRBV3-1 (or the pseudogene TRBV3-2) to TRBJ2-3; possible D gene TRBD2, 5 bases. The CDR3 runs to 13 residues. CDR1 and CDR2 from the germline V gene are LGHDT and YNNKEL (reference sequence). With 1 base removed from V and 11 bases from J, the gap between germline ends came to 13 bases. The CDR3 sequence is CASSQVSGVQQYF. For the CDR3, the DNA is TGTGCCAGCAGCCAAGTCTCCGGGGTTCAGCAGTATTTT.